A single sample is the source of the 30 T cell receptor beta chains below, sequenced in a study of blood T cell repertoires in COVID-19 (dated by TCRdb to the early 2020s). The protocol used for the library was the immunoSEQ multiplex PCR assay. This immuneACCESS table, as held by TCRdb, lists in-frame sequences with V and J called but not all clones. Of the missing ones, under half trace to an unresolved V gene in checked studies; the others have no known cause. The sample table contains 150,000 to 160,000 clones; only one count was recorded for over 60% of them. Roughly 1.7% of the sample lies in the top ten. The specimen was peripheral blood. The receptors shown here come from a man of 80 years or more with acute or convalescent COVID-19.

The genes are TRBV7-2 and TRBJ1-2; D possibly corresponds to TRBD1 (6 bases). Trimming removed 0 bases at V and 4 bases at J, with 9 bases between. The CDR3 extends over 14 amino acids. Germline lookup yields CDR1 SGHTA and CDR2 FQGNSA. CDR3 DNA: TGTGCCAGCAGCTTAGCCGGGGGGCTCTATGGCTACACCTTC. This codes for CASSLAGGLYGYTF.

This CDR3 reads CASSSTTLQETQYF. The CDR3 DNA sequence: TGTGCCAGCAGTTCCACTACTCTACAAGAGACCCAGTACTTC. The genes are TRBV28 and TRBJ2-5; no clear D. CDR1 is MDHEN, CDR2 SYDVKM, per germline. This CDR3 region has 14 residues. V gave up 4 bases and J gave up 2 bases, with 11 bases separating them.

V and J are TRBV5-1 and TRBJ2-5; 9 bases align to TRBD1. Germline V gives CDR1 SGHRS, CDR2 YFSETQ. The CDR3 runs to 15 residues. J gave up 2 bases and V 0 bases, and 2 bases lay outside the gene matches. This CDR3 is CASSLVGTGQETQYF. CDR3 nucleotides: TGCGCCAGCAGCTTGGTCGGGACAGGGCAAGAGACCCAGTACTTC.

The sample holds a few counts of this clone. The V call is TRBV7-2, the J call TRBJ1-3; no clear D. The CDR3 sequence is 17 residues long. The germline V gene has CDR1 SGHTA and CDR2 FQGNSA. The V and J ends lost 1 base and 2 bases respectively, with 15 bases between them. CDR3 bases: TGTGCCAGCAGCTTAGGCACTCCGGGGAGTCCTGGAAACACCATATATTTT. This translates into CASSLGTPGSPGNTIYF.

The chain links TRBV9 to TRBJ2-3; tentatively, D is TRBD1 (5 bases). The CDR3 contains 15 residues. CDR1 and CDR2 from the germline V gene are SGDLS and YYNGEE. The V end was cut by 4 bases, the J end by 1 base, with 13 bases between. CDR3 coding DNA: TGTGCCAGCAGCACCTCTACAGGTCGCACAGATACGCAGTATTTT. Its protein product is CASSTSTGRTDTQYF.

The sample holds a few counts of this clone. The CDR3 region is CASSEGGQAGETQYF. The CDR3 coding sequence is TGTGCCAGCAGTGAAGGGGGACAGGCGGGTGAGACCCAGTACTTC. This sequence joins TRBV2 and TRBJ2-5; 8 nucleotides line up with TRBD1. CDR1 SNHLY and CDR2 FYNNEI come from the germline V gene. Trimming at V came to 1 base and at J to 5 bases, leaving 6 bases not matched to a gene. The CDR3 loop spans 15 amino acids. Drawing the rest from reference TRBV2 and TRBJ2-5, the complete variable domain is EPEVTQTPSHQVTQMGQEVILRCVPISNHLYFYWYRQILGQKVEFLVSFYNNEISEKSEIFDDQFSVERPDGSNFTLKIRSTKLEDSAMYFCASSEGGQAGETQYFGPGTRLLVL.

J is TRBJ1-2 and V is TRBV7-9; TRBD1 aligns across 7 bases. CDR1 SEHNR and CDR2 FQNEAQ come from the germline V gene (reference sequence). This CDR3 is built from 17 residues. J gave up 0 bases and V 5 bases, and 12 bases lay outside the gene matches. Here the CDR3 DNA reads TGTGCCAGCAGCCTGTTCAACAGGGGAAAAGCTAACTATGGCTACACCTTC. As protein: CASSLFNRGKANYGYTF.

The J gene is TRBJ2-5, the V gene TRBV7-9; TRBD1 might be the D (6 bases). V lost 8 bases, J lost 7 bases, and 17 bases lay in between. CDR3 length: 13 residues. CDR1 is SEHNR, CDR2 FQNEAQ, per germline (reference sequence). This CDR3 reads CASQLQGSGTQYF. For the CDR3, the DNA is TGTGCCAGCCAACTACAGGGTTCGGGGACCCAGTACTTC.

The genes are TRBV11-3 and TRBJ2-1, with D possibly being TRBD1 (5 bases). Germline V gene lookup returns CDR1 SGHNT and CDR2 YENEEA. With 2 bases removed from V and 9 bases from J, the gap between germline ends came to 11 bases. The CDR3 length is 13 residues. CDR3 amino acids: CASSLSGYGEQFF. The CDR3 DNA reads TGTGCCAGCAGCTTATCAGGGTACGGTGAGCAGTTCTTC.

The chain employs TRBV29-1 and TRBJ1-1; TRBD1 matches 8 bases. The CDR3 length is 14 residues. Looked up from germline, CDR1 is SQVTM and CDR2 is ANQGSEA. V lost 4 bases to trimming and J lost 4 bases; unmatched junction nucleotides: 8. The CDR3 loop reads CSVGRDRSSTEAFF. The DNA for the CDR3 is TGCAGCGTTGGCCGGGACAGGTCCAGCACTGAAGCTTTCTTT.

This chain links TRBV5-1 with TRBJ1-1; 8 bases match TRBD1. This CDR3 is 17 amino acids long. Germline loops: CDR1 SGHRS, CDR2 YFSETQ. The V segment lost 4 bases and the J segment 5 bases; nucleotides outside the gene matches: 16. This CDR3 reads CASSRGLGQGAGTEAFF. DNA of the CDR3: TGCGCCAGCAGCCGAGGGTTGGGTCAGGGGGCTGGAACTGAAGCTTTCTTT.

This rearrangement joins TRBV10-3 to TRBJ1-6; 8 bases are a match to TRBD1. The ends lost 2 bases at V and 9 bases at J; junction bases unmatched: 6. Germline CDR1 reads ENHRY; CDR2 reads SYGVKD. This CDR3 contains 15 residues. The CDR3 DNA sequence: TGTGCCATCAGTGAGCGACAGGGGACGGGTTCACCCCTCCACTTT. Translated: CAISERQGTGSPLHF.

Only a few counts were recorded for this clone. CDR3 DNA sequence: TGTGCCAGTAGCTTCCCCGGTCGGACCGGGGAGCTGTTTTTT. Amino acids: CASSFPGRTGELFF. The V call is TRBV19, the J call TRBJ2-2; D gene uncertain. CDR1 and CDR2 from the germline V gene are LNHDA and SQIVND (reference sequence). Trimming stripped 6 bases from V and 5 bases from J, with 13 bases between. This CDR3 has 14 residues.

This chain connects TRBV19 to TRBJ2-2, with 8 bases identical to TRBD1. This CDR3 spans 14 amino acids. Per the germline V gene, CDR1 is LNHDA and CDR2 is SQIVND (reference sequence). V lost 4 bases and J lost 7; bases outside the gene matches: 5. CDR3 loop: CASSSRTGFGELFF. In DNA, the CDR3 is TGTGCCAGTAGTAGCCGGACAGGGTTCGGGGAGCTGTTTTTT.

The rearrangement links TRBV18 to TRBJ2-2; tentatively, D is TRBD1 (6 bases). Deletions cut 3 bases from V and 3 bases from J, with 11 bases between. Germline CDR1 KGHSH, CDR2 LQKENI. The CDR3 is made up of 15 amino acids. CDR3 amino acids: CASSPRTDDTGELFF. The CDR3 DNA reads as TGTGCCAGCTCACCGCGGACAGACGACACCGGGGAGCTGTTTTTT.

The chain couples TRBV29-1 to TRBJ2-2, with 14 positions matching TRBD2. The CDR3 is 20 residues long. Trimming took 5 bases from V and 2 from J; bases not matched to a gene: 16. Germline CDR1 reads SQVTM; CDR2 reads ANQGSEA. DNA of the CDR3: TGCAGCGTTCTCCCGACGAGACCGGGACTAGCGGGGGACAACACCGGGGAGCTGTTTTTT. It codes for CSVLPTRPGLAGDNTGELFF.

The CDR3 nucleotides are TGTGCCAGCAGCTTAACGCGGGACCCCCAAGAGACCCAGTACTTC. Translating it yields CASSLTRDPQETQYF. This rearrangement joins TRBV7-3 to TRBJ2-5; tentatively, D is TRBD2 (6 bases). V was shortened by 0 bases and J by 1 base, with 9 bases between the two germline ends. This CDR3 comprises 15 residues. Germline CDR1 is SGHTA and CDR2 is FQGTGA.

The chain couples TRBV30 to TRBJ2-5; the D gene is possibly TRBD2 (6 bases). Trimming cost V 4 bases and J 6 bases, with 15 bases left between them. Germline V gene lookup returns CDR1 GTSNPN and CDR2 SVGIG (reference sequence). The CDR3 sequence is 13 residues long. DNA for the CDR3: TGTGCCTGGACCGCCGCGGGGCAACAGACCCAGTACTTC. Translating it yields CAWTAAGQQTQYF.

V is TRBV2 and J is TRBJ2-3; maybe TRBD1 (6 bases). Trimming removed 8 bases from V and 0 bases from J, with 18 bases in between. This CDR3 contains 16 residues. The germline CDR1 and CDR2 sequences are SNHLY and FYNNEI. Here the CDR3 DNA reads TGTGCCAGCTTGAGGCTCTGGACAGCGAGCACAGATACGCAGTATTTT. It specifies CASLRLWTASTDTQYF. Variable domain in full (rest from reference TRBV2 and TRBJ2-3): EPEVTQTPSHQVTQMGQEVILRCVPISNHLYFYWYRQILGQKVEFLVSFYNNEISEKSEIFDDQFSVERPDGSNFTLKIRSTKLEDSAMYFCASLRLWTASTDTQYFGPGTRLTVL.

CDR3 residues: CASSPGQGVRTEAFF. CDR3 nucleotide sequence: TGTGCCAGCAGCCCCGGACAGGGGGTTAGGACTGAAGCTTTCTTT. The chain couples TRBV14 to TRBJ1-1; TRBD1 matches at 10 bases. Trimming took 4 bases from V and 5 from J; bases not matched to a gene: 7. Germline assignment: CDR1 SGHDN and CDR2 FVKESK. There are 15 residues in the CDR3.

The chain links TRBV7-2 to TRBJ2-7; D unclear. CDR3 length: 12 residues. The V gene's germline CDR1 is SGHTA and CDR2 FQGNSA. The germline V and J ends were trimmed by 5 bases and 3 bases, with 8 bases remaining between them. CDR3 in amino acids: CASSTQYYEQYF. The CDR3 DNA reads as TGTGCCAGCAGCACACAGTACTACGAGCAGTACTTC.

The chain combines TRBV18 with TRBJ2-3; 11 bases match TRBD2. The trim removed 2 bases at V and 6 bases at J, leaving 7 bases unmatched. CDR3 size: 16 residues. Germline lookup yields CDR1 KGHSH and CDR2 LQKENI. CDR3 sequence: CASSPFSSGGTDTQYF. The CDR3 DNA reads TGTGCCAGCTCACCATTCTCTAGCGGGGGGACGGATACGCAGTATTTT.

The CDR3 region is CASSVEGDTEAFF. CDR3 nucleotide sequence: TGTGCCAGCAGCGTAGAGGGAGACACTGAAGCTTTCTTT. This rearrangement joins TRBV9 to TRBJ1-1; no definite D call. The CDR3 covers 13 residues. V lost 0 bases and J lost 3, with 6 bases in between. Per the germline V gene, CDR1 is SGDLS and CDR2 is YYNGEE.

This clone was detected only a few times. The chain joins TRBV2 to TRBJ2-5; weak D call: TRBD1 (6 bases). The CDR3 loop spans 15 amino acids. Germline lookup yields CDR1 SNHLY and CDR2 FYNNEI. Trimming stripped 3 bases from V and 5 bases from J, with 16 bases between. This CDR3 is CASSEGLRGGETQYF. Written as DNA, the CDR3 is TGTGCCAGCAGTGAGGGCCTCAGGGGTGGGGAGACCCAGTACTTC.

V is TRBV5-6 and J is TRBJ2-1, with no clear D. The CDR3 covers 13 residues. Germline CDR1 and CDR2: SGHDT and YYEEEE. The V end was cut by 5 bases, the J end by 9 bases, with 15 bases between. In nucleotides, the CDR3 is TGTGCCAGCAGTAAGATCCAAACGGGTGAGCAGTTCTTC. Protein sequence: CASSKIQTGEQFF.

This chain uses TRBV6-5 with TRBJ1-1, with a tentative D call TRBD1 (5 bases). V was clipped by 3 bases and J by 0 bases, with 8 bases between them. The CDR3 has 14 residues. The germline V gene has CDR1 MNHEY and CDR2 SVGAGI. The CDR3, as DNA: TGTGCCAGCAGTTATCCAGGGCTGAACACTGAAGCTTTCTTT. Encoded protein: CASSYPGLNTEAFF.

The chain couples TRBV5-4 to TRBJ2-6, with D perhaps matching TRBD2 (6 bases). V lost 3 bases, J lost 4 bases, and 11 bases lay in between. Germline assignment: CDR1 SGHNT and CDR2 YYREEE (reference sequence). The CDR3 contains 15 residues. The DNA of the CDR3 is TGTGCCAGCAGCTCGGCGGGGTCGGGGGCCAACGTCCTGACTTTC. Translation gives CASSSAGSGANVLTF.

The chain employs TRBV5-1 and TRBJ1-5, with D possibly matching TRBD1 (6 bases). Trimming removed 4 bases at V and 0 bases at J, with 23 bases between. Germline CDR1 and CDR2: SGHRS and YFSETQ. The CDR3 consists of 19 residues. The CDR3 DNA follows: TGCGCCAGCAGCGGAGGACAGTTTCCTCCTTTAAATAGCAATCAGCCCCAGCATTTT. This codes for CASSGGQFPPLNSNQPQHF.

The CDR3 loop is CASSLRQASYEQYF. Here the CDR3 DNA reads TGCGCCAGCAGCTTGCGGCAGGCCTCCTACGAGCAGTACTTC. The gene calls are TRBV5-1 and TRBJ2-7; D remains ambiguous. The length of the CDR3 is 14 residues. Trimming left V 1 base short and J 0 bases short, with 8 bases between. Germline CDR1 and CDR2: SGHRS and YFSETQ.

This clone occurred once. This rearrangement joins TRBV6-2 or TRBV6-3 to TRBJ1-5; possibly TRBD1 for D (5 bases). The CDR3 consists of 14 residues. The germline V gene encodes CDR1 MNHEY and CDR2 SVGEGT. The V end lost 6 bases, the J end lost 5 bases, and 14 bases lay between the germline ends. In DNA form, the CDR3 reads TGTGCCAGCAGCAGATTCGGGGGGGATCAGCCCCAGCATTTT. Translation: CASSRFGGDQPQHF.